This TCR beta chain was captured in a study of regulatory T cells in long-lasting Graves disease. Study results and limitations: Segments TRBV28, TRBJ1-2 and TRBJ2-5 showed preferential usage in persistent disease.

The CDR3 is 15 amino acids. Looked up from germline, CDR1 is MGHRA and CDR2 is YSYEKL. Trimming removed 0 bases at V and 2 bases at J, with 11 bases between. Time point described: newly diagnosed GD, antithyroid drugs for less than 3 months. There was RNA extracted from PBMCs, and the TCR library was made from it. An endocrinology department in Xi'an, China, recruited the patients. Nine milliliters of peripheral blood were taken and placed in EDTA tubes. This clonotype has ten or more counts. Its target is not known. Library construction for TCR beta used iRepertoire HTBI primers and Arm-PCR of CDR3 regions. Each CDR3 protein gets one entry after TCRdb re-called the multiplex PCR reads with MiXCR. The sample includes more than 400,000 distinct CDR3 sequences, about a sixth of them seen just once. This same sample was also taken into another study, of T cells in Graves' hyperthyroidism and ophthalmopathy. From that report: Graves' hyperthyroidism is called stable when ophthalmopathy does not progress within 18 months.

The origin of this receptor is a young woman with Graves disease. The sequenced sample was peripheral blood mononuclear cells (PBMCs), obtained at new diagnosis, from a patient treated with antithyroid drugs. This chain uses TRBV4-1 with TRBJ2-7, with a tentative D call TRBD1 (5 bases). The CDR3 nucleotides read TGCGCCAGCAGCCAAGAAAGAACAGGAACCTACGAGCAGTACTTC. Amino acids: CASSQERTGTYEQYF.